This TCR beta chain was observed in a study of cytomegalovirus exposure and HLA in healthy donors. Germline V gene data show CDR1 as SGHRS and CDR2 as YFSETQ. Trimming cost V 0 bases and J 2 bases, with 17 bases left between them. This CDR3 is 17 amino acids long. This table comes from immunoSEQ multiplex PCR, and its TCRdb copy is limited to in-frame clones, with some not included. This table holds hundreds of thousands of clones, around 78% found once. The sample taken for sequencing was PBMCs. This sequence was found in a woman aged 18-29 years in good health and CMV-seronegative. The V call is TRBV5-1, the J call TRBJ2-5; possible D gene TRBD2, 6 bases. The CDR3 sequence: CASSLGAGPPLQETQYF. The CDR3, as DNA: TGCGCCAGCAGCTTGGGAGCGGGCCCGCCCCTTCAAGAGACCCAGTACTTC.